Each of the 9 T cell receptor beta chains below was sequenced from the same sample in a study of CD8 T cells in Susac syndrome. RNA totalling 0.5 to 1 ug underwent reverse transcription with random hexamers. MiXCR, applied by TCRdb to the immunoSEQ multiplex PCR reads, yields one record per CDR3 protein. This sample has roughly 200,000 distinct CDR3 sequences, with 85% to 95% found just once. Sequencing input: CD4+ T cells from PBMCs. All receptors derive from a human donor with multiple sclerosis.

The chain combines TRBV20-1 with TRBJ2-5; weak D call: TRBD1 (5 bases). Germline V lookup: CDR1 DFQATT, CDR2 SNEGSKA (reference sequence). The CDR3 runs 14 residues. V was trimmed by 3 bases and J by 4 bases, leaving 15 bases between them. CDR3 residues: CSARGPRAAETQYF. The CDR3 nucleotides read TGCAGTGCTAGGGGGCCCCGGGCGGCAGAGACCCAGTACTTC.

The V gene is TRBV21-1, the J gene TRBJ1-2. TRBV21-1 is reported as a pseudogene. CDR3 length: 14 residues. The DNA for the CDR3 is TGTGCCAGCAGCAGATCTGGCAACCCTTATGGCTACACCTTC. Translated, it gives CASSRSGNPYGYTF.

The chain recombines TRBV30 with TRBJ1-1; D is uncertain. The CDR3 contains 11 residues. Trimming took 6 bases from V and 1 from J, leaving 6 bases between them. Germline V gene sequence: CDR1 GTSNPN, CDR2 SVGIG (reference sequence). CDR3 residues: CACGWNTEAFF. In nucleotides, the CDR3 is TGTGCCTGTGGTTGGAACACTGAAGCTTTCTTT. The full variable domain, in which reference TRBV30 and TRBJ1-1 provide the parts outside the CDR3, is SQTIHQWPATLVQPVGSPLSLECTVEGTSNPNLYWYRQAAGRGLQLLFYSVGIGQISSEVPQNLSASRPQDRQFILSSKKLLLSDSGFYLCACGWNTEAFFGQGTRLTVV.

The chain employs TRBV30 and TRBJ2-1; D could derive from TRBD1 or TRBD2 (5 bases each). Trimming took 7 bases from V and 8 from J, leaving 21 bases between them. The germline V gene has CDR1 GTSNPN and CDR2 SVGIG (reference sequence). The CDR3 totals 14 residues. CDR3 nucleotide sequence: TGTGCCTCCCTCTCCAGGACTCTAGGGGATGAGCAGTTCTTC. Translated, it gives CASLSRTLGDEQFF.

J is TRBJ2-5 and V is TRBV5-1; D uncertain. The CDR3 is made up of 13 amino acids. V was shortened by 0 bases and J by 3 bases, with 6 bases between the two germline ends. From germline, CDR1 is SGHRS and CDR2 YFSETQ. The CDR3 reads CASSLVPEETQYF. The CDR3 coding sequence is TGCGCCAGCAGCTTGGTGCCAGAAGAGACCCAGTACTTC.

CDR3 sequence (DNA): TGTGCCAGCAGCGGGATAGGGGGTCACTATGGCTACACCTTC. This translates into CASSGIGGHYGYTF. This chain links TRBV14 with TRBJ1-2, with D tentatively TRBD1 (6 bases). The CDR3 extends over 14 amino acids. Trimming removed 5 bases at V and 3 bases at J, with 13 bases between. The germline V gene has CDR1 SGHDN and CDR2 FVKESK. Variable domain in full (rest from reference TRBV14 and TRBJ1-2): EAGVTQFPSHSVIEKGQTVTLRCDPISGHDNLYWYRRVMGKEIKFLLHFVKESKQDESGMPNNRFLAERTGGTYSTLKVQPAELEDSGVYFCASSGIGGHYGYTFGSGTRLTVV.

V is TRBV24-1 and J is TRBJ2-1, with 10 bases lining up with TRBD1. Trimming took 5 bases from V and 3 from J; bases not matched to a gene: 3. From germline, CDR1 is KGHDR and CDR2 SFDVKD. CDR3 length: 15 amino acids. In DNA form, the CDR3 reads TGTGCCACCAGTGTCGGGACAGGGGACTACAATGAGCAGTTCTTC. Amino acids: CATSVGTGDYNEQFF.

The chain couples TRBV15 to TRBJ2-3; 7 nucleotides align to TRBD1. CDR3 length: 16 residues. After removal of 1 base from V and 5 bases from J, the junction contained 9 bases not matched to a gene. Germline loops: CDR1 LNHNV, CDR2 YYDKDF (reference sequence). In nucleotides, the CDR3 is TGTGCCACCAGCAGAGGGACAGGCGACTCCCGAGATACGCAGTATTTT. Residues: CATSRGTGDSRDTQYF.

V and J are TRBV9 and TRBJ1-6; 8 bases align to TRBD1. Germline values: CDR1 SGDLS, CDR2 YYNGEE. The CDR3 runs to 15 residues. The V and J ends lost 4 bases and 17 bases, in that order; junction bases with no gene match: 17. The CDR3 loop reads CASSSRGQGAVGIHF. The CDR3, as DNA: TGTGCCAGCAGCTCTCGAGGGCAGGGGGCCGTCGGGATCCACTTT.